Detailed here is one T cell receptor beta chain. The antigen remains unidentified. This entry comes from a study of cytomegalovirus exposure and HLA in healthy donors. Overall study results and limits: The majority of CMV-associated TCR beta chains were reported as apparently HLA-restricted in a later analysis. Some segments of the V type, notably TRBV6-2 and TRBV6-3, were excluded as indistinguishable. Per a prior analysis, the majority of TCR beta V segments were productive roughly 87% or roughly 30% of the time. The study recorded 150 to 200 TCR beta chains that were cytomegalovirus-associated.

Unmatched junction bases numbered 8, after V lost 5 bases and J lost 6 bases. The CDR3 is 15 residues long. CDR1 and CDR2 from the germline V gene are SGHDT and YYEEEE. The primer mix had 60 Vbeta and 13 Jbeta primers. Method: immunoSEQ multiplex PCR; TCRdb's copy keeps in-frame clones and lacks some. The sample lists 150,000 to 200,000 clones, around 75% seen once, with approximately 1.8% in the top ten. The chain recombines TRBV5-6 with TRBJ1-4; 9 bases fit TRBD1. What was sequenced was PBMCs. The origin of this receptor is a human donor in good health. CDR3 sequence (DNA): TGTGCCAGCAGTCCACAGGGACAGGGTGATGAAAAACTGTTTTTT. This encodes CASSPQGQGDEKLFF.